These 26 T cell receptor beta chains originate from one sample sequenced in a study of early T cells in non-severe SARS-CoV-2 infection. TCRdb re-called the 5' RACE reads through MiXCR, storing one row per CDR3 protein. Altogether under 60,000 distinct CDR3 sequences are present, approximately 8% being singletons, with the ten largest covering approximately 4%. The sequencing input was whole blood. The receptors were gathered from an adult who was a healthcare worker with PCR-confirmed SARS-CoV-2 infection or an uninfected control (not recorded which).

This clonotype was observed a handful of times. The CDR3 loop is CASSPISGAHEQFF. In DNA form, the CDR3 reads TGTGCCAGCAGCCCTATCTCGGGGGCCCATGAGCAGTTCTTC. The rearrangement uses TRBV5-6 and TRBJ2-1; D tentatively reads TRBD1 or TRBD2 (6 bases each). Germline assignment: CDR1 SGHDT and CDR2 YYEEEE. The CDR3 has 14 residues. Trimming removed 4 bases from V and 8 bases from J, with 16 bases in between.

This clonotype appeared a few times. The chain couples TRBV6-6 to TRBJ2-1; 7 bases fit TRBD1. With V trimmed by 6 bases and J by 4 bases, 12 bases remained unmatched. This CDR3 has 16 amino acids. Germline V lookup: CDR1 MNHNY, CDR2 SVGAGI (reference sequence). In nucleotides, the CDR3 is TGTGCCAGCAGAAAGGGACAGCTAGGGCCTTACAATGAGCAGTTCTTC. This translates into CASRKGQLGPYNEQFF.

This clonotype appeared a few times. This sequence joins TRBV6-4 and TRBJ2-2; weak D call: TRBD1 (5 bases). CDR3 size: 13 residues. V dropped 2 bases and J dropped 6 bases, with 7 bases sitting between them. Looked up from germline, CDR1 is MRHNA and CDR2 is SNTAGT. DNA for the CDR3: TGTGCCAGCAGTGACGTAGGGGCCGGGGAGCTGTTTTTT. Its protein is CASSDVGAGELFF.

The chain recombines TRBV6-1 with TRBJ2-7; D gene unclear. V was shortened by 2 bases and J by 2 bases, with 7 bases between the two germline ends. This CDR3 is 13 amino acids long. The germline V gene has CDR1 MNHNS and CDR2 SASEGT. CDR3 amino acids: CASSELSPYEQYF. As DNA, the CDR3 is TGTGCCAGCAGTGAACTCAGCCCCTACGAGCAGTACTTC.

This clonotype was picked up a small number of times. This chain connects TRBV30 to TRBJ1-6; tentative D call: TRBD1 (6 bases). The CDR3 is 14 residues long. Germline assignment: CDR1 GTSNPN and CDR2 SVGIG (reference sequence). Trimming shortened V by 4 bases and J by 7 bases, and 14 bases separated the two germline ends. Here the CDR3 DNA reads TGTGCCTGGAATCTCGGGGGGCAGAATTCACCCCTCCACTTT. It codes for CAWNLGGQNSPLHF.

This clonotype has more than one count but fewer than ten. This chain connects TRBV4-1 to TRBJ1-1; no clear D. V was cut by 1 base and J by 1 base, with 13 bases left in between. The CDR3 runs to 16 residues. Germline V gene lookup returns CDR1 MGHRA and CDR2 YSYEKL. CDR3 coding DNA: TGCGCCAGCAGCCAAGGACCCCTGGCCACGAACACTGAAGCTTTCTTT. Translated: CASSQGPLATNTEAFF.

There are a few counts of this clonotype. The V and J genes are TRBV20-1 and TRBJ2-7; 7 positions match TRBD2. The germline gives CDR1 DFQATT, CDR2 SNEGSKA (reference sequence). Trimming at V came to 0 bases and at J to 1 base, leaving 9 bases not matched to a gene. CDR3 length equals 16 residues. CDR3 nucleotides: TGCAGTGCTAGAGATCAAGCGGGATCACTTTCCTACGAGCAGTACTTC. This codes for CSARDQAGSLSYEQYF.

The rearrangement joins TRBV27 to TRBJ2-2; D unclear. This CDR3 region has 12 residues. The V end was cut by 1 base, the J end by 7 bases, with 4 bases between. The germline gives CDR1 MNHEY, CDR2 SMNVEV (reference sequence). The CDR3 loop is CASSLWGGELFF. The CDR3, as DNA: TGTGCCAGCAGTTTATGGGGCGGGGAGCTGTTTTTT.

This clonotype was seen many times. The rearrangement uses TRBV7-9 and TRBJ2-1; D may be TRBD2 (6 bases). This CDR3 is 16 amino acids long. Trimming stripped 4 bases from V and 0 bases from J, with 13 bases between. Germline V gives CDR1 SEHNR, CDR2 FQNEAQ (reference sequence). The DNA of the CDR3 is TGTGCCAGCAGCTCCGGGACTCAGAGCTCCTACAATGAGCAGTTCTTC. Protein product: CASSSGTQSSYNEQFF.

This clonotype was observed at least ten times. The chain is built from TRBV12-3 or TRBV12-4 and TRBJ2-7; 11 bases agree with TRBD2. V lost 6 bases to trimming and J lost 2 bases; unmatched junction nucleotides: 6. This CDR3 contains 15 residues. The CDR3 region has the DNA TGTGCCAGCAGCCCGGGACTAGCGGCCACCTACGAGCAGTACTTC. Protein: CASSPGLAATYEQYF.

This clonotype has more than one count but fewer than ten. The chain employs TRBV12-5 and TRBJ2-1; D remains ambiguous. Trimming took 1 base from V and 6 from J, leaving 7 bases between them. CDR3 size: 13 residues. Germline CDR1 is LGHNT and CDR2 is FRNRAP. The CDR3 reads CASGLAATNEQFF. The CDR3 coding sequence is TGTGCTAGTGGTTTGGCTGCCACCAATGAGCAGTTCTTC. Full variable domain (remainder filled in from reference TRBV12-5 and TRBJ2-1): DARVTQTPRHKVTEMGQEVTMRCQPILGHNTVFWYRQTMMQGLELLAYFRNRAPLDDSGMPKDRFSAEMPDATLATLKIQPSEPRDSAVYFCASGLAATNEQFFGPGTRLTVL.

V and J are TRBV28 and TRBJ2-7; D is perhaps TRBD2 (5 bases). CDR3 length: 14 amino acids. V was trimmed by 5 bases and J by 5 bases, leaving 16 bases between them. Germline V lookup: CDR1 MDHEN, CDR2 SYDVKM. CDR3 residues: CASSNPGSTDEQYF. As DNA, the CDR3 is TGTGCCAGCAGTAATCCGGGATCAACCGACGAGCAGTACTTC.

This clonotype appeared a few times. The J gene is TRBJ2-1, the V gene TRBV4-1, with 7 bases fitting TRBD2. V dropped 2 bases and J dropped 7; count of bases not matched to a gene: 5. This CDR3 has 14 residues. Germline CDR1 is MGHRA and CDR2 is YSYEKL. The DNA for the CDR3 is TGCGCCAGCAGCCAATTGTCCGGGGGGAATGAGCAGTTCTTC. Amino acid sequence: CASSQLSGGNEQFF.

The chain is built from TRBV2 and TRBJ1-1; perhaps TRBD1 as D (5 bases). This CDR3 spans 12 amino acids. Germline CDR1 is SNHLY and CDR2 is FYNNEI. Trimming left V 8 bases short and J 2 bases short, with 9 bases between. CDR3 nucleotides: TGTGCCAGCCTTGACAGAAACACTGAAGCTTTCTTT. Residues: CASLDRNTEAFF.

There are a few counts of this clonotype. CDR3 residues: CASSPLGKGYLGYTF. The CDR3 nucleotides read TGTGCCAGCTCACCACTGGGAAAGGGATACCTGGGCTACACCTTC. The chain employs TRBV18 and TRBJ1-2, with D unclear. CDR1 is KGHSH, CDR2 LQKENI, per germline. The CDR3 has 15 amino acids. Trimming shortened V by 1 base and J by 8 bases, and 17 bases separated the two germline ends.

There are a few counts of this clonotype. The chain links TRBV29-1 to TRBJ1-2, with D possibly TRBD1 on 6 matching bases. CDR1 is SQVTM, CDR2 ANQGSEA, per germline. Trimming cost V 0 bases and J 7 bases, with 15 bases left between them. The length of the CDR3 is 14 residues. The CDR3 bases are TGCAGCGTTGAAGAAGATGAGGGGGTTAGTGGCTACACCTTC. This gives the protein CSVEEDEGVSGYTF. Looking up the rest from reference TRBV29-1 and TRBJ1-2 gives the full variable domain: SAVISQKPSRDICQRGTSLTIQCQVDSQVTMMFWYRQQPGQSLTLIATANQGSEATYESGFVIDKFPISRPNLTFSTLTVSNMSPEDSSIYLCSVEEDEGVSGYTFGSGTRLTVV.

This clonotype has only a few counts. This rearrangement joins TRBV3-1 to TRBJ2-7; 8 bases align to TRBD2. Germline trimming cut 6 bases from V and 2 bases from J; bases unmatched to any gene: 6. This CDR3 has 14 amino acids. Germline V gene sequence: CDR1 LGHDT, CDR2 YNNKEL (reference sequence). The CDR3 sequence is CASSLRGAAYEQYF. The CDR3 nucleotides read TGTGCCAGCAGTCTGCGGGGGGCCGCCTACGAGCAGTACTTC.

This clonotype was picked up a small number of times. V is TRBV25-1 and J is TRBJ2-1, with D unclear. Trimming pared 4 bases from V and 6 bases from J, leaving 4 bases between. The CDR3 consists of 11 residues. The germline V gene has CDR1 MGHDK and CDR2 SYGVNS. DNA for the CDR3: TGTGCCAGCAGTGGTACCAATGAGCAGTTCTTC. Protein: CASSGTNEQFF.

V usage is TRBV4-2 and J usage is TRBJ2-1; 10 bases are shared with TRBD2. The CDR3 has 16 amino acids. V trimming: 0 bases; J trimming: 4 bases; junction bases outside the gene matches: 3. Germline V gene sequence: CDR1 LGHNA, CDR2 YNFKEQ. This CDR3 is CASSQEWTSGYNEQFF. In DNA, the CDR3 is TGTGCCAGCAGCCAAGAGTGGACTAGCGGATACAATGAGCAGTTCTTC.

The rearrangement links TRBV11-2 to TRBJ2-6; 9 bases fit TRBD1. Per the germline V gene, CDR1 is SGHAT and CDR2 is FQNNGV. The CDR3 covers 18 residues. V shed 6 bases and J 0 bases; nucleotides not matched to a gene: 9. DNA for the CDR3: TGTGCCAGCAGACCGATACAGGGGGCGCGCTCTGGGGCCAACGTCCTGACTTTC. Protein product: CASRPIQGARSGANVLTF.

This clonotype was seen a few times. V is TRBV19 and J is TRBJ1-5, with TRBD1 identical over 7 bases. Trimming cost V 8 bases and J 1 base; bases outside gene matches: 5. Germline CDR1 is LNHDA and CDR2 is SQIVND (reference sequence). This CDR3 has 14 residues. CDR3 bases: TGTGCCAGTGTGGGACAGTTGAGCAATCAGCCCCAGCATTTT. Its translation is CASVGQLSNQPQHF.

There are a few counts of this clonotype. CDR3 loop: CSVGTSGSGGDTQYF. CDR3 DNA sequence: TGCAGCGTTGGGACTAGCGGGAGCGGTGGAGATACGCAGTATTTT. V usage is TRBV29-1 and J usage is TRBJ2-3; 13 bases map to TRBD2. This CDR3 region has 15 residues. Unmatched junction bases numbered 6, after V lost 4 bases and J lost 5 bases. Germline V gives CDR1 SQVTM, CDR2 ANQGSEA.

Only a few counts were recorded for this clonotype. V usage is TRBV11-2 and J usage is TRBJ2-7; a weak D match, TRBD1 (6 bases). Trimming stripped 4 bases from V and 6 bases from J, with 16 bases between. The CDR3 has 14 amino acids. Germline V lookup: CDR1 SGHAT, CDR2 FQNNGV. For the CDR3, the DNA is TGTGCCAGCAGCTCGACTACAGGGTTTGCCGAGCAGTACTTC. It is translated as CASSSTTGFAEQYF.

The rearrangement joins TRBV7-6 to TRBJ2-6, with TRBD2 matching 7 bases. The CDR3 has 16 residues. The junction had 3 bases not matched to a gene; V was cut back by 2 bases and J by 2 bases. Germline V lookup: CDR1 SGHVS, CDR2 FNYEAQ. CDR3 in amino acids: CASSLKAGAGANVLTF. As DNA, the CDR3 is TGTGCCAGCAGCTTAAAGGCGGGAGCTGGGGCCAACGTCCTGACTTTC.

This clonotype was seen at least ten times. The gene calls are TRBV19 and TRBJ2-7; D possibly corresponds to TRBD2 (6 bases). The CDR3 sequence is 13 residues long. Trimming cost V 8 bases and J 6 bases, with 17 bases left between them. Germline CDR1 reads LNHDA; CDR2 reads SQIVND (reference sequence). The CDR3 DNA follows: TGTGCCAGTGAAGGCGGGATTCGCTCCGAGCAGTACTTC. It translates to CASEGGIRSEQYF.

This chain links TRBV20-1 with TRBJ1-1; a possible D gene is TRBD1 (6 bases). Germline assignment: CDR1 DFQATT and CDR2 SNEGSKA (reference sequence). The CDR3 totals 13 residues. V lost 3 bases and J lost 2, with 10 bases in between. CDR3 in amino acids: CSASQGFNTEAFF. DNA for the CDR3: TGCAGTGCTAGCCAGGGGTTTAACACTGAAGCTTTCTTT.